The present entry profiles one TCR beta chain with its context. Authors' data handling: Amplification from reference gene primers served as the basis for estimated nucleated cell counts. Sequencing was performed with immunoSEQ multiplex PCR; in TCRdb, only in-frame clones are kept and a portion is missing. That table is the source of V, J and clone size, and D and trimming were worked out from the DNA. Seen here are 70,000 to 90,000 clones, 82% observed once, and the top ten hold 0.95% to 1.5%. The data originate from a study of blood T cell repertoires in COVID-19. The wider study: The samples span acute and convalescent COVID-19 from the United States, Italy and Spain. From T cells, B-cell-depleted T cells, or PBMCs came the material, which was cDNA or gDNA.

This TCR came from a woman older than 75 with acute or convalescent COVID-19. Sequencing input: peripheral blood.

The CDR3 nucleotides read TGCGCCAGCACCCACACGGGGGACAGGTCCCGCTTTGGGCAGTACTTC. This encodes CASTHTGDRSRFGQYF. The chain recombines TRBV10-2 with TRBJ2-7; TRBD1 aligns across 8 bases. Germline CDR1 WSHSY, CDR2 SAAADI. This CDR3 spans 16 amino acids. Trimming took 7 bases from V and 9 from J; bases not matched to a gene: 20.